The entry that follows covers one T cell receptor beta chain sequence. The CDR3 length is 14 residues. Looked up from germline, CDR1 is LGHNA and CDR2 is YNFKEQ. V was pared by 4 bases and J by 3 bases, with 5 bases of the junction left unmatched. The data were obtained in a study of cytomegalovirus exposure and HLA in healthy donors. The PCR was carried out with 60 Vbeta primers and 13 Jbeta primers. Per the original data handling: Later reanalysis found 80 million or so unique TCR beta chains, 9 million to 12 million of them shared. Using immunoSEQ multiplex PCR, the repertoire was profiled, and TCRdb retains in-frame clones only, with some absent. The V and J calls and clone size are taken from that table; D and trimming were inferred from the DNA. The table lists 100,000 to 150,000 clones, 81% of them singletons, with 5.5% to 7% in the top ten.

The specimen was PBMCs. This clonotype originated in a woman between 35 and 50 years old in good health and CMV-seropositive. V and J are TRBV4-2 and TRBJ1-1, with 7 nucleotides matching TRBD1. CDR3 nucleotide sequence: TGTGCCAGCAGCCGGGGGCAGGGGGACACTGAAGCTTTCTTT. Translating gives CASSRGQGDTEAFF.